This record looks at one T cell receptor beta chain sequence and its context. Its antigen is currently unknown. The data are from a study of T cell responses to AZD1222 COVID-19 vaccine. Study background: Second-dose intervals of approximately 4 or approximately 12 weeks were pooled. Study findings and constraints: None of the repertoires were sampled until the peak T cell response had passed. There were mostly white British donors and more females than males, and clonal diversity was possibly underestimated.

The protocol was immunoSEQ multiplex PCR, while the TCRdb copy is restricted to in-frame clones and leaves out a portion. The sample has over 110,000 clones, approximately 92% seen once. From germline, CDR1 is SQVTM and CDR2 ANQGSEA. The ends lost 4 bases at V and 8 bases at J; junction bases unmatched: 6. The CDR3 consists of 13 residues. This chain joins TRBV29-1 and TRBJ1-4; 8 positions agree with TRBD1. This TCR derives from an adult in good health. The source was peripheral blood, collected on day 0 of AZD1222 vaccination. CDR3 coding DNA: TGCAGCGTTGCAGGGGGCGGGTGGGAAAAACTGTTTTTT. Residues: CSVAGGGWEKLFF.